This T cell receptor (beta chain) derives from a study of CD8 T cells in ankylosing spondylitis. TCRdb recomputed calls from the 5' RACE reads with MiXCR, one row per CDR3 protein. The table has 200,000 to 250,000 distinct CDR3 sequences, 32% seen once. CDR1 is DFQATT, CDR2 SNEGSKA, per germline (reference sequence). The CDR3 loop spans 14 amino acids. V was clipped by 6 bases and J by 4 bases; unmatched bases: 7. Sequencing used blood, either unsorted or a sorted T cell fraction (not recorded which). This clonotype originated in a male donor with ankylosing spondylitis or in good health (not recorded which). This chain joins TRBV20-1 and TRBJ2-1; TRBD2 agrees at 9 bases. In nucleotides, the CDR3 is TGCAGTGCACGGCCGACTAGCGGATACAATGAGCAGTTCTTC. This encodes CSARPTSGYNEQFF.